A single sample gave rise to the 11 T cell receptor beta chains below, sequenced in a study of spatial heterogeneity in lung cancer. In TCRdb, the 5' RACE reads were re-called with MiXCR into one record per CDR3 protein. The top ten hold around 13% of the sample, which has 40,000 to 50,000 distinct CDR3 sequences, approximately 7.6% seen once. Time point: sample taken at primary tumor resection. The authors sequenced whole RNA from tumor, nontumor lung or frozen PBMC without sorting. The material was PBMCs, obtained at surgery. The receptors here all came from a female donor with early-stage non-small cell lung cancer.

The V gene is TRBV6-1, the J gene TRBJ2-3, with 7 bases aligning to TRBD1. The CDR3 spans 15 residues. Unmatched junction bases numbered 10, after V lost 5 bases and J lost 5 bases. Per germline, CDR1 MNHNS and CDR2 SASEGT. CDR3 nucleotide sequence: TGTGCCAGCAGTCCTCAGGGGGTAGTGGGAGATACGCAGTATTTT. Translating it yields CASSPQGVVGDTQYF.

This rearrangement joins TRBV5-6 to TRBJ1-2; 10 bases are a match to TRBD1. V dropped 4 bases and J dropped 5; count of bases not matched to a gene: 8. Germline CDR1 SGHDT, CDR2 YYEEEE. The CDR3 consists of 15 residues. The CDR3 nucleotides read TGTGCCAGCAGCGAGACAGGGGGCACTTCTTATGGCTACACCTTC. This encodes CASSETGGTSYGYTF.

The chain is built from TRBV7-2 and TRBJ2-5; 12 bases map to TRBD2. The CDR3 has 15 residues. Losses at the gene ends were 5 bases for V and 5 bases for J; bases not matched to a gene: 6. Germline CDR1 reads SGHTA; CDR2 reads FQGNSA. The CDR3 region is CASSLLAGGPETQYF. DNA of the CDR3: TGTGCCAGCAGCCTGCTAGCGGGGGGGCCGGAGACCCAGTACTTC.

This clonotype was detected only a few times. The CDR3 here is CASLDGASYEQYF. The CDR3 DNA reads as TGTGCCAGCCTAGATGGGGCTTCCTACGAGCAGTACTTC. This chain links TRBV28 with TRBJ2-7; the D gene is possibly TRBD1 (5 bases). CDR1 MDHEN and CDR2 SYDVKM come from the germline V gene. The CDR3 runs 13 residues. Between the trimmed V and J ends, which lost 8 bases and 1 base, there was a span of 12 bases.

The chain employs TRBV6-2 or TRBV6-3 and TRBJ2-4, with 8 bases matching TRBD2. This CDR3 comprises 14 residues. V lost 2 bases, J lost 8 bases, and 5 bases stayed unmatched. Germline assignment: CDR1 MNHEY and CDR2 SVGEGT. In DNA, the CDR3 is TGTGCCAGCAGTTACAGCGGGGGTAGTGACATTCAGTACTTC. The encoded protein is CASSYSGGSDIQYF.

This clonotype has at least ten counts. The chain employs TRBV6-1 and TRBJ2-5, with TRBD2 as a possible D gene (7 bases). CDR1 and CDR2 from the germline V gene are MNHNS and SASEGT. The CDR3 is 13 amino acids. V lost 8 bases and J 4 bases, leaving 14 bases between the germline ends. In nucleotides, the CDR3 is TGTGCCAGCGGGGGGGGCCGGGCAGAGACCCAGTACTTC. This translates into CASGGGRAETQYF.

This chain uses TRBV18 with TRBJ1-1; D might be TRBD1 (5 bases). Trimming removed 0 bases at V and 5 bases at J, with 16 bases between. CDR3 length: 16 residues. From germline, CDR1 is KGHSH and CDR2 LQKENI. CDR3 loop: CASSPPLTRGRTEAFF. The DNA of the CDR3 is TGTGCCAGCTCACCACCCCTAACTCGGGGACGGACTGAAGCTTTCTTT.

This clonotype was seen more than once but under ten times. This rearrangement joins TRBV7-2 to TRBJ2-5, with D perhaps TRBD1 (6 bases). V lost 2 bases and J lost 1, with 11 bases in between. This CDR3 region has 15 residues. Germline V gene lookup returns CDR1 SGHTA and CDR2 FQGNSA. The CDR3 spells CASSLQGIPQETQYF. The CDR3 DNA reads TGTGCCAGCAGCTTACAGGGGATACCCCAAGAGACCCAGTACTTC.

This chain uses TRBV10-2 with TRBJ2-5; no clear D gene. CDR3 size: 13 residues. The V end was cut by 5 bases, the J end by 1 base, with 8 bases between. Germline CDR1 and CDR2: WSHSY and SAAADI. CDR3 sequence (DNA): TGCGCCAGCAGTTGGGCCCTCCAAGAGACCCAGTACTTC. This translates into CASSWALQETQYF.

This clonotype was found a few times. The V gene is TRBV4-3, the J gene TRBJ1-3; tentatively, D is TRBD1 (6 bases). The CDR3 is 14 amino acids. With 0 bases removed from V and 10 bases from J, the gap between germline ends came to 13 bases. Germline lookup yields CDR1 LGHNA and CDR2 YSLEER. The DNA for the CDR3 is TGCGCCAGCAGCCAAGATTTGGGACACCAAACCATATATTTT. Translating it yields CASSQDLGHQTIYF.

This sequence joins TRBV11-3 and TRBJ2-1; D is uncertain. Germline CDR1 and CDR2: SGHNT and YENEEA. The V and J ends lost 1 base and 9 bases respectively, with 7 bases between them. There are 12 residues in the CDR3. The CDR3 loop is CASSLVLGEQFF. CDR3 DNA: TGTGCCAGCAGCTTAGTCCTAGGTGAGCAGTTCTTC.